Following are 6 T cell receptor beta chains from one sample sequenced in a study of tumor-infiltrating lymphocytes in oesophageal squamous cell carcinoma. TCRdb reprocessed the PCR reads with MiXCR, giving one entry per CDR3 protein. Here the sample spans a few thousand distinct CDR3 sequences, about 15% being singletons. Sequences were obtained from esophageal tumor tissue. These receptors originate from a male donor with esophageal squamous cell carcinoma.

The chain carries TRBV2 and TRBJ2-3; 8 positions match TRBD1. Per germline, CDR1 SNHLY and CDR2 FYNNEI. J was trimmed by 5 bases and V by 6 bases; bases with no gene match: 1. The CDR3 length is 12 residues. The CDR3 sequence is CASRGTGDTQYF. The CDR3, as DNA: TGTGCCAGCAGGGGGACAGGAGATACGCAGTATTTT.

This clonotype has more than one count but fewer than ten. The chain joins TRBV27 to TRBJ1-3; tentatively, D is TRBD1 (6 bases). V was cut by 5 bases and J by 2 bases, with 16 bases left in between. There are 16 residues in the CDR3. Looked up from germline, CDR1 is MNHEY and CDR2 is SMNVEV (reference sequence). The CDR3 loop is CASSPRQASTGNTIYF. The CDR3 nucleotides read TGTGCCAGCAGTCCACGACAGGCCTCGACTGGAAACACCATATATTTT.

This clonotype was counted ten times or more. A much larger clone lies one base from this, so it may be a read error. CDR3 amino acids: CASSLGSYNEQYF. CDR3 bases: TGTGCCAGCAGCTTAGGCAGTTACAATGAGCAGTACTTC. V and J are TRBV7-3 and TRBJ2-1; D not resolved. The J call may be wrong; the DNA end is better matched by TRBJ2-7. The CDR3 contains 13 residues. CDR1 is SGHTA and CDR2 is FQGTGA in the germline V gene.

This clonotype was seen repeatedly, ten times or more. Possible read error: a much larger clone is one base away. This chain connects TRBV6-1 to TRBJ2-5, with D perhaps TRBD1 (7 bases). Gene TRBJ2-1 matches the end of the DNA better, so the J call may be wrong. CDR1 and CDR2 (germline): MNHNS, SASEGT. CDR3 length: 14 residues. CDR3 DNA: TGTGCCAGCCTCGAACGGAGGGGGCAAGAGACCCAGTTCTTC. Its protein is CASLERRGQETQFF.

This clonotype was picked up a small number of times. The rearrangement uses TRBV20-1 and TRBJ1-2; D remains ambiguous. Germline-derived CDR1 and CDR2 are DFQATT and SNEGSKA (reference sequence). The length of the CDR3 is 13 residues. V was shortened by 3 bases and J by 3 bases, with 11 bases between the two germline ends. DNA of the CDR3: TGCAGTGCTAGGCAATTTAGGGACTATGGCTACACCTTC. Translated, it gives CSARQFRDYGYTF.

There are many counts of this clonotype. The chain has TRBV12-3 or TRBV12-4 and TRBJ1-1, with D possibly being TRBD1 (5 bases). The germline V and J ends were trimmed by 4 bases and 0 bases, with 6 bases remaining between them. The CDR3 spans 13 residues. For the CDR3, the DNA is TGTGCCAGCAGTTCCAGGGTGAACACTGAAGCTTTCTTT. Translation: CASSSRVNTEAFF.